A single sample gave rise to the 18 T cell receptor beta chains below, sequenced in a study of blood T cell repertoires in COVID-19. Here immunoSEQ multiplex PCR was the method, and the copy in TCRdb shows in-frame clones only, minus some. Altogether 120,000 to 150,000 clones are present, around 80% being singletons, with the ten largest covering under 15%. Sequencing input: peripheral blood. The receptors were gathered from a man aged 60-69 years with active or convalescent COVID-19.

This clone was detected a few times. The J gene is TRBJ2-3, the V gene TRBV5-1; D unresolved. This CDR3 region has 13 residues. Germline CDR1 SGHRS, CDR2 YFSETQ. Deletions cut 4 bases from V and 4 bases from J, with 10 bases between. The CDR3 region is CASSREQADTQYF. The CDR3 nucleotides read TGCGCCAGCAGCCGCGAGCAGGCAGATACGCAGTATTTT.

This clone has just a few counts. The genes are TRBV2 and TRBJ2-7, with a weak D call TRBD2 (5 bases). The germline V gene has CDR1 SNHLY and CDR2 FYNNEI. The CDR3 covers 12 residues. Trimming removed 4 bases at V and 6 bases at J, with 10 bases between. The CDR3 DNA reads TGTGCCAGCAGTGGACTTAGCGTCGAGCAGTACTTC. Translated: CASSGLSVEQYF.

The rearrangement links TRBV5-1 to TRBJ1-3; D possibly corresponds to TRBD1 (5 bases). Trimming took off 6 bases at V and 0 bases at J, with 10 bases between the two ends. This CDR3 contains 14 residues. Looked up from germline, CDR1 is SGHRS and CDR2 is YFSETQ. CDR3 sequence (DNA): TGCGCCAGCAACCCGGACAACTCTGGAAACACCATATATTTT. Encoded protein: CASNPDNSGNTIYF. Using reference TRBV5-1 and TRBJ1-3 for the parts outside the CDR3, the full variable domain is KAGVTQTPRYLIKTRGQQVTLSCSPISGHRSVSWYQQTPGQGLQFLFEYFSETQRNKGNFPGRFSGRQFSNSRSEMNVSTLELGDSALYLCASNPDNSGNTIYFGEGSWLTVV.

The CDR3 coding sequence is TGTGCCAGCAGCCAACCCCCTAGCGGTAGCACAGATACGCAGTATTTT. Encoded protein: CASSQPPSGSTDTQYF. The chain links TRBV4-2 to TRBJ2-3, with 7 nucleotides matching TRBD2. CDR3 length: 16 amino acids. CDR1 and CDR2 (germline): LGHNA, YNFKEQ. Trimming removed 2 bases from V and 0 bases from J; junction bases left unmatched: 5.

The chain recombines TRBV2 with TRBJ1-5; 9 bases fit TRBD1. Germline V gene data show CDR1 as SNHLY and CDR2 as FYNNEI. The CDR3 loop spans 15 amino acids. Trimming cost V 6 bases and J 6 bases; bases outside gene matches: 9. The CDR3: CASSPGTGYSQPQHF. The CDR3 DNA follows: TGTGCCAGCAGCCCCGGGACAGGGTATAGTCAGCCCCAGCATTTT.

The rearrangement uses TRBV6-5 and TRBJ2-1; 7 bases align to TRBD1. CDR3 length equals 15 residues. Trimming took 4 bases from V and 5 from J; bases not matched to a gene: 8. In germline, CDR1 is MNHEY, CDR2 SVGAGI. The DNA of the CDR3 is TGTGCCAGCAGTTTCACCGGAACAGGGGACAATGAGCAGTTCTTC. Translation gives CASSFTGTGDNEQFF.

V gene TRBV14 combines with J gene TRBJ2-7; 7 bases line up with TRBD1. V trimming: 5 bases; J trimming: 5 bases; junction bases outside the gene matches: 12. CDR1 is SGHDN and CDR2 is FVKESK in the germline V gene. This CDR3 has 15 residues. The CDR3, as DNA: TGTGCCAGCAGCTTTACGGACAGGCTACGAGACGAGCAGTACTTC. Its translation: CASSFTDRLRDEQYF.

The count of this clone is one. This chain connects TRBV7-6 to TRBJ2-2; 11 bases are shared with TRBD2. V was pared by 5 bases and J by 0 bases, with 8 bases of the junction left unmatched. Looked up from germline, CDR1 is SGHVS and CDR2 is FNYEAQ. This CDR3 comprises 18 residues. CDR3 bases: TGTGCCAGCAGCCCTGGACTAGCGGGCCTCCCGAACACCGGGGAGCTGTTTTTT. Residues: CASSPGLAGLPNTGELFF.

V usage is TRBV11-3 and J usage is TRBJ2-7; possible D gene TRBD1, 5 bases. CDR1 SGHNT and CDR2 YENEEA come from the germline V gene. The CDR3 sequence is 15 residues long. Between the trimmed V and J ends, which lost 5 bases and 0 bases, there was a span of 14 bases. CDR3 region: CASSQGDSSSYEQYF. The CDR3 DNA follows: TGTGCCAGCAGCCAAGGGGATTCTAGCTCCTACGAGCAGTACTTC.

The chain joins TRBV7-9 to TRBJ2-7, with D possibly being TRBD2 (5 bases). The ends were cut back, 4 bases at V and 7 bases at J, with 11 bases in the middle. Germline V gene data show CDR1 as SEHNR and CDR2 as FQNEAQ (reference sequence). The CDR3 is 12 residues long. The CDR3 spells CASSWVGGEQYF. The CDR3 DNA follows: TGTGCCAGCAGCTGGGTTGGAGGAGAGCAGTACTTC.

CDR3 sequence reads: CASSLDPGSETQYF. The CDR3 nucleotides are TGTGCCAGCAGCTTAGACCCGGGGAGCGAGACCCAGTACTTC. This chain connects TRBV7-3 to TRBJ2-5; TRBD2 might be the D (5 bases). CDR1 is SGHTA and CDR2 is FQGTGA in the germline V gene. The V end lost 2 bases, the J end lost 5 bases, and 12 bases lay between the germline ends. This CDR3 is built from 14 residues.

The V and J genes are TRBV9 and TRBJ2-5, with D maybe TRBD2 (6 bases). Trimming shortened V by 0 bases and J by 1 base, and 10 bases separated the two germline ends. The CDR3 has 15 amino acids. Germline loops: CDR1 SGDLS, CDR2 YYNGEE. The CDR3 DNA follows: TGTGCCAGCAGCGTAGGCGGGGCCTCCCAAGAGACCCAGTACTTC. This gives the protein CASSVGGASQETQYF. Combining the CDR3 with reference TRBV9 and TRBJ2-5 gives the whole variable domain DSGVTQTPKHLITATGQRVTLRCSPRSGDLSVYWYQQSLDQGLQFLIQYYNGEERAKGNILERFSAQQFPDLHSELNLSSLELGDSALYFCASSVGGASQETQYFGPGTRLLVL.

This chain uses TRBV18 with TRBJ2-3, with D possibly being TRBD2 (5 bases). V gave up 6 bases and J gave up 4 bases, with 8 bases separating them. The CDR3 is 12 residues long. Per germline, CDR1 KGHSH and CDR2 LQKENI. The chain's CDR3 is CASSQRADTQYF. The CDR3 DNA follows: TGTGCCAGCTCCCAGAGGGCAGATACGCAGTATTTT.

CDR3 in amino acids: CASSYSLFGYEAFF. CDR3 nucleotides: TGTGCCAGCAGTTACTCGCTTTTCGGTTATGAAGCTTTCTTT. The genes are TRBV6-5 and TRBJ1-1; no firm D call. The length of the CDR3 is 14 residues. CDR1 is MNHEY and CDR2 is SVGAGI in the germline V gene. The V gene lost 0 bases and the J gene lost 7 bases, with 12 bases spanning the gap.

This clone was counted once. The rearrangement links TRBV4-2 to TRBJ2-7; 8 bases are a match to TRBD2. Per germline, CDR1 LGHNA and CDR2 YNFKEQ. V was clipped by 1 base and J by 2 bases; unmatched bases: 19. This CDR3 is built from 20 residues. Here the CDR3 reads CASSQGGGRGLGGVAYEQYF. In DNA, the CDR3 is TGTGCCAGCAGCCAAGGCGGGGGGAGGGGACTCGGAGGGGTAGCCTACGAGCAGTACTTC.

This clone came up a few times. J is TRBJ1-3 and V is TRBV7-2; possibly TRBD1 for D (6 bases). Per germline, CDR1 SGHTA and CDR2 FQGNSA. The CDR3 consists of 14 residues. The V end was cut by 4 bases, the J end by 1 base, with 8 bases between. The CDR3 loop reads CASSSTGSGNTIYF. The DNA for the CDR3 is TGTGCCAGCAGCTCGACAGGTTCTGGAAACACCATATATTTT.

The chain is built from TRBV10-3 and TRBJ2-5; the match to TRBD2 covers 11 bases. The J segment lost 3 bases and the V segment lost 10 bases, leaving 7 bases of the junction unmatched. CDR1 ENHRY and CDR2 SYGVKD come from the germline V gene. The CDR3 runs to 14 residues. The CDR3: CASYSGRGEETQYF. CDR3 sequence (DNA): TGTGCCAGTTATAGCGGGAGGGGCGAAGAGACCCAGTACTTC.

The chain uses TRBV25-1 and TRBJ2-4; D is possibly TRBD1 (5 bases). The V gene lost 1 base and the J gene lost 4 bases, with 5 bases spanning the gap. The CDR3 has 13 amino acids. Germline CDR1 reads MGHDK; CDR2 reads SYGVNS. In DNA, the CDR3 is TGTGCCAGCAGTGAATCAGGGAAAAACATTCAGTACTTC. As protein: CASSESGKNIQYF.